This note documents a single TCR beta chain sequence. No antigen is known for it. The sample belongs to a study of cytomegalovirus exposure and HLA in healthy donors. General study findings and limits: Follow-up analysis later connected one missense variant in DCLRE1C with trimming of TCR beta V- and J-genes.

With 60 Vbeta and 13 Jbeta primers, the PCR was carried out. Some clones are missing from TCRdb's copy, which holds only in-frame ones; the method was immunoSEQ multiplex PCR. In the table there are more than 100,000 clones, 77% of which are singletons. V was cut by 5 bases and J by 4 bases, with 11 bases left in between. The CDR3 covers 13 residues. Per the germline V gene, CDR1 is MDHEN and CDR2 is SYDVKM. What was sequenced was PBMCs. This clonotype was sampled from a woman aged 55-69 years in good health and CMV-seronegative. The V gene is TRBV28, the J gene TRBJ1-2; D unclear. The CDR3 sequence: CASSRLGSYGYTF. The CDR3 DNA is TGTGCCAGCAGTCGCCTCGGGTCCTATGGCTACACCTTC.